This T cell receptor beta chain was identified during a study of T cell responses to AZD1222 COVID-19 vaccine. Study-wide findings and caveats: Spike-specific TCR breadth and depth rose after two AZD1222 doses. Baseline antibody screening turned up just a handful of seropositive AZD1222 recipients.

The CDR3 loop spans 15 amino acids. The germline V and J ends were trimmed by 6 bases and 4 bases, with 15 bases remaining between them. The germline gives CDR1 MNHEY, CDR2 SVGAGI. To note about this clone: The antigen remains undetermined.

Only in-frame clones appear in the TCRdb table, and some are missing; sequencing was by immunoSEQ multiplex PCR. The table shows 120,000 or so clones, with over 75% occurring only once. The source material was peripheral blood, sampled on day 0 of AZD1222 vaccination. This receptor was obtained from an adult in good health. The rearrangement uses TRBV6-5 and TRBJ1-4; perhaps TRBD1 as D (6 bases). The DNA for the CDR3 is TGTGCCAGCAGCCGGATGACAGGCAGTAATGAAAAACTGTTTTTT. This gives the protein CASSRMTGSNEKLFF.